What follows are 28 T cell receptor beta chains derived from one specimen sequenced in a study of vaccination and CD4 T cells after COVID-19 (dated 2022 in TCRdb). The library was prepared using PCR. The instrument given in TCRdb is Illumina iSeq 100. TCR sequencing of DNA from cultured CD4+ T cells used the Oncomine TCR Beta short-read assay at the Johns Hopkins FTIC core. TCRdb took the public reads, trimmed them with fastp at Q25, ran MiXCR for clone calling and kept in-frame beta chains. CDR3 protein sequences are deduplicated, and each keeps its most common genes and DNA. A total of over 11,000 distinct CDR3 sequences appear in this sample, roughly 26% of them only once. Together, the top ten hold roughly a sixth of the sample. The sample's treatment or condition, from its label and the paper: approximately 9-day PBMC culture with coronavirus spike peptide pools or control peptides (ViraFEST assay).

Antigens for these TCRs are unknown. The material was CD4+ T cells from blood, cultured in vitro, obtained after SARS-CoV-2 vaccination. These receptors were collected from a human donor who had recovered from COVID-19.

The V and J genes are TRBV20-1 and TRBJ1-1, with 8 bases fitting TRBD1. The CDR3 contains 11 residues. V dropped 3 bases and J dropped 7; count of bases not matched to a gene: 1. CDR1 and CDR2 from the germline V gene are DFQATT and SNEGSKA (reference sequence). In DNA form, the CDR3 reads TGCAGTGCTAGCGGGACAGGTGAAGCTTTCTTT. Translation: CSASGTGEAFF.

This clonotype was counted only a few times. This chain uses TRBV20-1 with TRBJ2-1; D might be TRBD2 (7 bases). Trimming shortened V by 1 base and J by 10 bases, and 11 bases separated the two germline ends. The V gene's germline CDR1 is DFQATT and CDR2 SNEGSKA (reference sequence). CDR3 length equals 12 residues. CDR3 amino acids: CSARVGGREQFF. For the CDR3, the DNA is TGCAGTGCTAGAGTCGGGGGGCGGGAGCAGTTCTTC.

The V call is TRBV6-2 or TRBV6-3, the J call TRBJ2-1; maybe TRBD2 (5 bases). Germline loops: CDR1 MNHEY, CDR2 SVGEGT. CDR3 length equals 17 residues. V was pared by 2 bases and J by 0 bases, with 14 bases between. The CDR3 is CASSYTFGGPSYNEQFF. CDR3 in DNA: TGTGCCAGCAGTTACACCTTCGGCGGGCCCTCCTACAATGAGCAGTTCTTC.

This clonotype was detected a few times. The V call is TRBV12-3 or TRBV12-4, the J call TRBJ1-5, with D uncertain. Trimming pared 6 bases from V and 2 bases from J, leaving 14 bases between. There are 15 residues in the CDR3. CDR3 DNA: TGTGCCAGCAGCCCCTCCGGCAGCGGCAATCAGCCCCAGCATTTT. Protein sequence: CASSPSGSGNQPQHF.

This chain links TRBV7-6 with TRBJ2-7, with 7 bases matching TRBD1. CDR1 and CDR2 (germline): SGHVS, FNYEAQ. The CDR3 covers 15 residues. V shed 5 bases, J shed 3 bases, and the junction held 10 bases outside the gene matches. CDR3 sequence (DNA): TGTGCCAGCAGCCCCTCCCACAGGGGCGGCTACGAGCAGTACTTC. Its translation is CASSPSHRGGYEQYF.

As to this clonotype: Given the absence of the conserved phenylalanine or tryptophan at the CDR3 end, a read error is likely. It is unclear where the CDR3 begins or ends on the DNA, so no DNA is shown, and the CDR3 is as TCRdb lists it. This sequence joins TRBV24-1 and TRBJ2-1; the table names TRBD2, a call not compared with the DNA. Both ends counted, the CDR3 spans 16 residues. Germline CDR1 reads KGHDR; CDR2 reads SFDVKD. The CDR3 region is CATSDARTSGRLSFQL.

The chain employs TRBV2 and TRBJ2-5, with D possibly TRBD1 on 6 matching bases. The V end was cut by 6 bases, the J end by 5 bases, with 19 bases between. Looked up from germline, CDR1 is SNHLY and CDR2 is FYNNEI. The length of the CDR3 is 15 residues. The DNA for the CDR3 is TGTGCCAGCAGGGATCCCAACAGGGTCGGCGAGACCCAGTACTTC. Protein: CASRDPNRVGETQYF.

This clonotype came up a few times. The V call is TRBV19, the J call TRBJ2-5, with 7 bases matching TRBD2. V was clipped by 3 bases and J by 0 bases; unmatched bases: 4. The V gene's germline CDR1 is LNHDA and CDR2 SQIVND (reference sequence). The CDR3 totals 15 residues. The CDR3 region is CASSIGGGYQETQYF. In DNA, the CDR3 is TGTGCCAGTAGTATCGGGGGAGGGTACCAAGAGACCCAGTACTTC.

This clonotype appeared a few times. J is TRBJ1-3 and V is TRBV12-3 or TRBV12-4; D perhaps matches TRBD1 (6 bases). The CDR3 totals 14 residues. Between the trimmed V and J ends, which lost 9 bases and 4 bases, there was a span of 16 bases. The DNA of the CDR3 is TGTGCCAGTACGCGAACAGGGTTAGGAAACACCATATATTTT. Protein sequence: CASTRTGLGNTIYF.

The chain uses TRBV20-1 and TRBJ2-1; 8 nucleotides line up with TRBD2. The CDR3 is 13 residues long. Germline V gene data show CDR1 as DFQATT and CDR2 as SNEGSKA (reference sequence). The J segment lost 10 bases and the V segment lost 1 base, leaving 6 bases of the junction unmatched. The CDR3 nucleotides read TGCAGTGCTAGAGGACTAGCGTTCTGGGAGCAGTTCTTC. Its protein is CSARGLAFWEQFF.

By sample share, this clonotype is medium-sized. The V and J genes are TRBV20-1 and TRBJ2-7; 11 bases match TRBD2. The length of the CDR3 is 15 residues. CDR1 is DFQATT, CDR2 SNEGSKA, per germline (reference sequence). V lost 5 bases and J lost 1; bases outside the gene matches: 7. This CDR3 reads CSALKRLAGSYEQYF. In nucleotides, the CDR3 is TGCAGTGCTCTAAAGAGACTAGCGGGGTCCTACGAGCAGTACTTC.

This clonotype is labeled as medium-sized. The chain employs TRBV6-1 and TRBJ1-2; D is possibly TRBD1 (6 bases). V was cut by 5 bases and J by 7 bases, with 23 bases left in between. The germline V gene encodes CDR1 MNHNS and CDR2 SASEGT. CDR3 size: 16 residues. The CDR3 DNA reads TGTGCCAGCAGTAAACGATTACATTACAGGGAGGGTGGCTACACCTTC. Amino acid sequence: CASSKRLHYREGGYTF.

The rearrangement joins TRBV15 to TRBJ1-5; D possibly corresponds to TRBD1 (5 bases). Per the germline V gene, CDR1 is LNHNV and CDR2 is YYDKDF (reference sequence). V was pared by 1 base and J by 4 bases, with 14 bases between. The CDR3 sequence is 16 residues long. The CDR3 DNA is TGTGCCACCAGCAGAGTCGGGGGGGTCGTGAATCAGCCCCAGCATTTT. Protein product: CATSRVGGVVNQPQHF.

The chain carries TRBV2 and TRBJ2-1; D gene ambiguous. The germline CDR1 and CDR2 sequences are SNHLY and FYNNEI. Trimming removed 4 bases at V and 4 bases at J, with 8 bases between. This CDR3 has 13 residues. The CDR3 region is CASSVETYNEQFF. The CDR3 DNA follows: TGTGCCAGCAGTGTTGAGACTTACAATGAGCAGTTCTTC.

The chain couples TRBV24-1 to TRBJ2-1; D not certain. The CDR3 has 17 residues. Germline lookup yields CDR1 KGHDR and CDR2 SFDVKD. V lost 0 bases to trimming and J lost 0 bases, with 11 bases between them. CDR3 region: CATSDLKGQSSYNEQFF. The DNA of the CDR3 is TGTGCCACCAGTGATTTGAAAGGGCAGAGCTCCTACAATGAGCAGTTCTTC.

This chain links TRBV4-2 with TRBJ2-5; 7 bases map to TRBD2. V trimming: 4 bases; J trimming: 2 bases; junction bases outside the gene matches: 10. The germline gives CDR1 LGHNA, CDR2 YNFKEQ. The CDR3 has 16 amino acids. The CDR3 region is CASSRKTGAGQETQYF. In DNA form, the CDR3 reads TGTGCCAGCAGCCGGAAAACGGGAGCGGGGCAAGAGACCCAGTACTTC.

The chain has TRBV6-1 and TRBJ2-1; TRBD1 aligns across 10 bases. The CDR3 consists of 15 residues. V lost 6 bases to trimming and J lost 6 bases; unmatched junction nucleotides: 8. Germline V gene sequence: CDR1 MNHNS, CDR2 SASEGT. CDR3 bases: TGTGCCAGCAGAACCCCGGGACAGGGGTTCAATGAGCAGTTCTTC. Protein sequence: CASRTPGQGFNEQFF.

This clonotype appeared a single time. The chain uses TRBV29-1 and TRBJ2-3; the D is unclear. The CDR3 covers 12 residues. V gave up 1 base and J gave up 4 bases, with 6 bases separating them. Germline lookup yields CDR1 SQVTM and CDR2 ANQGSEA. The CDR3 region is CSVEGISDTQYF. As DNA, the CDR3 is TGCAGCGTTGAAGGGATATCAGATACGCAGTATTTT.

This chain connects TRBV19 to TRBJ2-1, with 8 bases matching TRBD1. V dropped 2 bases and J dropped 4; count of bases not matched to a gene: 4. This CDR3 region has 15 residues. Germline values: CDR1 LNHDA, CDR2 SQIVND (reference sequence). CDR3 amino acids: CASSISTGGYNEQFF. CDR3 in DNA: TGTGCCAGTAGTATATCCACAGGGGGGTACAATGAGCAGTTCTTC.

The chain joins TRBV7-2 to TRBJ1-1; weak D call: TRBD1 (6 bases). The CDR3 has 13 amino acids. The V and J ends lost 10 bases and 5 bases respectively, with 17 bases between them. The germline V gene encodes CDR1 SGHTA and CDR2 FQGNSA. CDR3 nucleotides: TGTGCCACCCTCAGGGGAACTGGGACTGAAGCTTTCTTT. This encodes CATLRGTGTEAFF. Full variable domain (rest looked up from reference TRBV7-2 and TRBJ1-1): GAGVSQSPSNKVTEKGKDVELRCDPISGHTALYWYRQSLGQGLEFLIYFQGNSAPDKSGLPSDRFSAERTGGSVSTLTIQRTQQEDSAVYLCATLRGTGTEAFFGQGTRLTVV.

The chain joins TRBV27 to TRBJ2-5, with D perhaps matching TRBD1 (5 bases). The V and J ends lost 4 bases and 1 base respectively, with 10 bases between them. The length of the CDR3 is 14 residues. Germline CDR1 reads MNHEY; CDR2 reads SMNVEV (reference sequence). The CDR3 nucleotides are TGTGCCAGCAGTTCCCTGACAGCCCAAGAGACCCAGTACTTC. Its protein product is CASSSLTAQETQYF.

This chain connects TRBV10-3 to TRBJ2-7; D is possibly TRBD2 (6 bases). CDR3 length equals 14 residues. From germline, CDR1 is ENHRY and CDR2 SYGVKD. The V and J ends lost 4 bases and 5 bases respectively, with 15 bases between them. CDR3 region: CAISGEAGSHEQYF. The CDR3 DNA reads TGTGCCATCAGTGGGGAGGCGGGGTCCCACGAGCAGTACTTC.

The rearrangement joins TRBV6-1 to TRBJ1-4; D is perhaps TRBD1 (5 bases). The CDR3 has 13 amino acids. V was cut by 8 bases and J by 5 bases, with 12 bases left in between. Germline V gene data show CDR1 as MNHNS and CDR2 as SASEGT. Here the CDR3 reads CASGAGINEKLFF. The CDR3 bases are TGTGCCAGCGGGGCCGGGATAAATGAAAAACTGTTTTTT.

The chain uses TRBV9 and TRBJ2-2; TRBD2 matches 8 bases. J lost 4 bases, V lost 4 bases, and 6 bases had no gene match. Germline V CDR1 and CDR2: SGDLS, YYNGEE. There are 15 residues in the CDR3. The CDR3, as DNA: TGTGCCAGCAGCCCATCGGGAGGGCCCACCGGGGAGCTGTTTTTT. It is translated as CASSPSGGPTGELFF.

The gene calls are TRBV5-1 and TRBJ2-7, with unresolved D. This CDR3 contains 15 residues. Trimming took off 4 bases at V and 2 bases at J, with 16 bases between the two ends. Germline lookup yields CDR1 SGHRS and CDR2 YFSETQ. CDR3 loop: CASSGRPTPTYEQYF. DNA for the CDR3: TGCGCCAGCAGCGGGCGGCCCACCCCCACCTACGAGCAGTACTTC.

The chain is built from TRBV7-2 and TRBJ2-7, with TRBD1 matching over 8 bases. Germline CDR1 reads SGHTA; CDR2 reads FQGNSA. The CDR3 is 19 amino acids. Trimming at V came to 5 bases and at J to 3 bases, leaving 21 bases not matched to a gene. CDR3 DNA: TGTGCCAGCAGCCGAATCCAAATTCGGACAGGGACACACGGCTACGAGCAGTACTTC. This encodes CASSRIQIRTGTHGYEQYF.

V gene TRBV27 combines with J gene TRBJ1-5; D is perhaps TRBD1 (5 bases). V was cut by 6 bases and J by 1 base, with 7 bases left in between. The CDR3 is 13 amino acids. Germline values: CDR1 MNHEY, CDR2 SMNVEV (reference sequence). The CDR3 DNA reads TGTGCCAGCAGGGGGCAGAGCAATCAGCCCCAGCATTTT. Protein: CASRGQSNQPQHF.

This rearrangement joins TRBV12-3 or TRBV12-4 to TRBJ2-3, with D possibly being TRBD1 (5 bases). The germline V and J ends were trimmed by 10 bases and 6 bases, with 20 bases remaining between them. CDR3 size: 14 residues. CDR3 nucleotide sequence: TGTGCCAACAGCAGGGTGGGGTTTGGGGATACGCAGTATTTT. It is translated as CANSRVGFGDTQYF.